The source of this T cell receptor (beta chain) is a study of CD8+CD57+ T cells in acquired aplastic anemia (dated by TCRdb to the late 2010s). A note on the overall study: On average, sorted CD4+ and CD8+ cells yielded around 3.5 ug of extracted DNA, with a range of about 0.18 to 30 ug. The paper's findings and limits, for the study overall: About 30 CD8+ CDR3 sequences were found in both patients and controls but appeared to be highly expressed in patients and within the immunodominant clones of the patients. No significant difference in CD8+ Simpson's diversity was found between patients and healthy controls (P=0.060).

Notes on this clonotype: Its antigen remains unidentified. A junction end diverges from the germline sequence, so it may reflect a read error.

Genomic DNA was used as template for profiling of TCR beta VDJ combinations and CDR3 sequences. TCR repertoire sequencing was run on an Illumina HiSeq 2000. In the source study's methods: TRBV/TRBJ rearrangement plots, CDR3 size and DJ length profiles, and Simpson's diversity index were used to evaluate the repertoires. The most abundant DNA sequence in the deep sequencing data was taken as the immunodominant clone. CDR3 amino acid sequences were checked for sharing across subjects and were also compared against the VDJdb database and published repertoires. In TCRdb, the public reads were trimmed at Q25 with fastp and aligned with MiXCR, with productive beta chains retained. CDR3 protein sequences are deduplicated, and each keeps its most common genes and DNA. These V and J calls are TCRdb output, not the study's own analysis. In this sample the table shows about 270,000 distinct CDR3 sequences, 45% to 65% of which occur a single time. The ten largest clones take up under 8.5% of the sample.

The study deep-sequenced TCR repertoires of sorted CD4+ and CD8+ blood T cells from severe aplastic anemia patients and healthy subjects. Ficoll-Paque density gradient centrifugation was used to isolate peripheral blood mononuclear cells. Before DNA was extracted, CD4+ and CD8+ T cells were sorted using either FACS or magnetic beads. From its cysteine to its phenylalanine, the CDR3 spans 15 amino acids. CDR3 DNA only is kept here, 45 bases in frame from base 1. Based on the germline V gene, the CDR1 and CDR2 sequences are KGHDR and SFDVKD. Recombination linked TRBV24-1 to TRBJ1-6; a stretch of 9 junction bases matches TRBD1. This TCR was sampled from a human donor with severe aplastic anemia or a healthy control (not recorded which). The source material was sorted CD4+, CD8+, or CD8+CD57+ T cells (not recorded which) from PBMCs. The CDR3 region: CASSEYGTGYSPLHF. The DNA sequence follows: TGTGCCAGCAGTGAATATGGGACAGGGTATTCACCCCTCCACTTT.